The next 27 T cell receptor beta chains were all read from a single sample in a study of vaccination and CD4 T cells after COVID-19. Cultured CD4+ T-cell DNA underwent Oncomine TCR Beta short-read sequencing. One entry per CDR3 protein results from TCRdb running MiXCR on the PCR reads. Altogether approximately 12,000 distinct CDR3 sequences are present, 70% to 80% being singletons, with the ten largest covering about 24%. Treatment specified: approximately 9-day PBMC culture with coronavirus spike peptide pools or control peptides (ViraFEST assay). These receptors have no identified antigens. Input material: CD4+ T cells from blood, cultured in vitro. These receptors originate from a human donor who had recovered from COVID-19.

The J gene is TRBJ1-1, the V gene TRBV12-3 or TRBV12-4; D is ambiguous. The CDR3 totals 12 residues. Between the trimmed V and J ends, which lost 1 base and 10 bases, there was a span of 10 bases. The CDR3 protein is CASSLDRWRAFF. CDR3 coding DNA: TGTGCCAGCAGTTTAGATAGATGGAGAGCTTTCTTT.

The V call is TRBV11-2, the J call TRBJ1-6; D unclear. Germline V CDR1 and CDR2: SGHAT, FQNNGV. The CDR3 extends over 13 amino acids. Trimming left V 2 bases short and J 10 bases short, with 9 bases between. The CDR3 sequence: CASSLLEGSPLHF. The DNA of the CDR3 is TGTGCCAGCAGCTTATTGGAAGGGTCACCCCTCCACTTT.

V and J are TRBV20-1 and TRBJ1-1; a possible D gene is TRBD1 (5 bases). Germline V gene lookup returns CDR1 DFQATT and CDR2 SNEGSKA (reference sequence). The CDR3 has 14 amino acids. V lost 6 bases, J lost 10 bases, and 24 bases lay in between. The CDR3 protein is CSAKGYWAPGGAFF. The CDR3 nucleotides read TGCAGTGCCAAAGGTTACTGGGCACCGGGGGGAGCTTTCTTT.

V is TRBV7-2 and J is TRBJ1-3; D unclear. Germline V lookup: CDR1 SGHTA, CDR2 FQGNSA. V lost 0 bases, J lost 4 bases, and 10 bases lay in between. The CDR3 extends over 15 amino acids. In DNA form, the CDR3 reads TGTGCCAGCAGCTTAGCGCCGGGTACGGGAAACACCATATATTTT. Amino acid sequence: CASSLAPGTGNTIYF.

V gene TRBV2 combines with J gene TRBJ1-1, with D possibly matching TRBD1 (6 bases). Germline loops: CDR1 SNHLY, CDR2 FYNNEI. This CDR3 is built from 14 residues. Trimming shortened V by 5 bases and J by 5 bases, and 15 bases separated the two germline ends. The CDR3 region has the DNA TGTGCCAGCAGTTCGACAGGATCGGGGACTGAAGCTTTCTTT. Amino acid sequence: CASSSTGSGTEAFF.

The CDR3, as DNA: TGTGCCAGCAGCCCGGAGTTGGGCCAGCCCCAGCATTTT. Translation gives CASSPELGQPQHF. The J gene is TRBJ1-5, the V gene TRBV7-9; D unclear. Trimming left V 5 bases short and J 7 bases short, with 12 bases between. This CDR3 is built from 13 residues. CDR1 SEHNR and CDR2 FQNEAQ come from the germline V gene (reference sequence).

V is TRBV6-1 and J is TRBJ2-5; 8 bases are shared with TRBD2. The CDR3 sequence is 15 residues long. Germline CDR1 MNHNS, CDR2 SASEGT. V lost 8 bases to trimming and J lost 1 base; unmatched junction nucleotides: 9. The CDR3 DNA reads TGTGCCAGCGAATTGCCGGGAGGGGCCCAAGAGACCCAGTACTTC. Translation: CASELPGGAQETQYF.

This chain connects TRBV5-6 to TRBJ1-5, with a tentative D call TRBD1 (5 bases). The germline V gene has CDR1 SGHDT and CDR2 YYEEEE. V lost 1 base, J lost 7 bases, and 12 bases lay in between. The CDR3 has 14 residues. In DNA form, the CDR3 reads TGTGCCAGCAGCTTGCAAAGGGGATACCAGCCCCAGCATTTT. Translated, it gives CASSLQRGYQPQHF.

The chain has TRBV24-1 and TRBJ2-5; D may be TRBD1 (6 bases). The CDR3 is 13 amino acids. CDR1 is KGHDR and CDR2 is SFDVKD in the germline V gene. V shed 7 bases and J shed 4 bases, with 12 bases lying between them. CDR3 amino acids: CATRVTGSETQYF. For the CDR3, the DNA is TGTGCCACCAGAGTCACAGGGTCAGAGACCCAGTACTTC.

Only one count was recorded for this clonotype. The CDR3, as DNA: TGTGCCACCACAATCCAGTCGCTCTATGGCTACACCTTC. This sequence encodes CATTIQSLYGYTF. V usage is TRBV6-2 or TRBV6-3 and J usage is TRBJ1-2, with D unclear. Trimming stripped 10 bases from V and 4 bases from J, with 16 bases between. CDR3 length: 13 residues. The germline V gene encodes CDR1 MNHEY and CDR2 SVGEGT.

This chain links TRBV6-2 or TRBV6-3 with TRBJ1-1, with 9 nucleotides matching TRBD1. The CDR3 runs to 14 residues. In germline, CDR1 is MNHEY, CDR2 SVGEGT. J gave up 4 bases and V 5 bases, and 5 bases lay outside the gene matches. CDR3 in DNA: TGTGCCAGCAGTCCGACAGGGGGTGGCACTGAAGCTTTCTTT. Its translation: CASSPTGGGTEAFF.

This clonotype was counted only a few times. The chain recombines TRBV19 with TRBJ1-1, with D tentatively TRBD1 (5 bases). This CDR3 contains 17 residues. Between the trimmed V and J ends, which lost 1 base and 1 base, there was a span of 16 bases. The germline CDR1 and CDR2 sequences are LNHDA and SQIVND (reference sequence). CDR3 DNA: TGTGCCAGTAGTATAGGGAAGGGAGCAGGGCGGAACACTGAAGCTTTCTTT. It codes for CASSIGKGAGRNTEAFF.

In its sample, this clonotype was seen a few times. The chain employs TRBV20-1 and TRBJ1-3; weak D call: TRBD1 (5 bases). In germline, CDR1 is DFQATT, CDR2 SNEGSKA (reference sequence). This CDR3 spans 15 amino acids. V was cut by 6 bases and J by 4 bases, with 19 bases left in between. CDR3 DNA sequence: TGCAGTGCCCGCCCCTCCGGGGCGTGGGGAAACACCATATATTTT. Amino acids: CSARPSGAWGNTIYF.

Written as DNA, the CDR3 is TGTGCCAGCAGCTTGGGGGGGCCCGACAATGAGCAGTTCTTC. Its protein product is CASSLGGPDNEQFF. J is TRBJ2-1 and V is TRBV7-2; D is perhaps TRBD2 (7 bases). Looked up from germline, CDR1 is SGHTA and CDR2 is FQGNSA. The CDR3 sequence is 14 residues long. Trimming took off 3 bases at V and 5 bases at J, with 11 bases between the two ends.

V and J are TRBV18 and TRBJ2-7; D possibly corresponds to TRBD1 (5 bases). Deletions cut 3 bases from V and 9 bases from J, with 15 bases between. CDR3 length: 13 residues. Germline loops: CDR1 KGHSH, CDR2 LQKENI. The CDR3 region is CASSPGQDTRQYF. The CDR3 DNA is TGTGCCAGCTCACCGGGGCAGGATACGAGGCAGTACTTC.

This clonotype has just a few counts. This chain uses TRBV10-1 with TRBJ1-2; TRBD1 is a possible D gene (5 bases). CDR1 and CDR2 from the germline V gene are WNHNN and SYGVQD (reference sequence). This CDR3 region has 11 residues. The germline V and J ends were trimmed by 10 bases and 8 bases, with 14 bases remaining between them. CDR3 residues: CANAKRDGYTF. The CDR3 nucleotides are TGCGCCAACGCGAAGAGGGACGGCTACACCTTC.

This chain links TRBV10-2 with TRBJ2-1; 10 bases are a match to TRBD2. CDR3 length: 11 residues. J lost 13 bases, V lost 5 bases, and 2 bases had no gene match. Germline loops: CDR1 WSHSY, CDR2 SAAADI. The CDR3 DNA reads TGCGCCAGCAGTCCTAGCGGGAGTCAGTTCTTC. It specifies CASSPSGSQFF.

The rearrangement links TRBV7-2 to TRBJ1-3; 7 bases fit TRBD1. The CDR3 has 14 residues. With 5 bases clipped from V and 4 bases from J, the junction kept 5 bases outside the gene matches. CDR1 and CDR2 from the germline V gene are SGHTA and FQGNSA. The CDR3 sequence is CASSRRGGGNTIYF. Here the CDR3 DNA reads TGTGCCAGCAGCCGCAGGGGGGGAGGAAACACCATATATTTT.

The genes are TRBV6-2 or TRBV6-3 and TRBJ1-2; D call uncertain. The CDR3 is made up of 11 amino acids. With 2 bases removed from V and 4 bases from J, the gap between germline ends came to 2 bases. Germline V gene lookup returns CDR1 MNHEY and CDR2 SVGEGT. For the CDR3, the DNA is TGTGCCAGCAGTTACGGCTATGGCTACACCTTC. It encodes CASSYGYGYTF.

This clonotype was detected only once. The chain recombines TRBV19 with TRBJ2-7; 9 bases map to TRBD1. Unmatched junction bases numbered 3, after V lost 9 bases and J lost 3 bases. The germline CDR1 and CDR2 sequences are LNHDA and SQIVND (reference sequence). There are 12 residues in the CDR3. The CDR3 DNA is TGTGCCAGCTCGACAGGGGGCTACGAGCAGTACTTC. Protein product: CASSTGGYEQYF.

This clonotype was recorded a few times. The CDR3 region is CASKPRRNTGELFF. The CDR3 coding sequence is TGTGCCAGCAAACCCCGCCGGAACACCGGGGAGCTGTTTTTT. J is TRBJ2-2 and V is TRBV6-1; D not resolved. This CDR3 region has 14 residues. V shed 7 bases and J shed 1 base, with 10 bases lying between them. The V gene's germline CDR1 is MNHNS and CDR2 SASEGT.

The V call is TRBV28, the J call TRBJ2-2, with TRBD1 matching over 7 bases. V trimming: 5 bases; J trimming: 1 base; junction bases outside the gene matches: 4. CDR1 is MDHEN, CDR2 SYDVKM, per germline. The CDR3 covers 15 residues. Here the CDR3 reads CASSAGTENTGELFF. CDR3 DNA: TGTGCCAGCAGTGCCGGGACAGAGAACACCGGGGAGCTGTTTTTT.

The V and J genes are TRBV5-1 and TRBJ2-5; perhaps D is TRBD1 or TRBD2 (7 bases each). V shed 0 bases and J shed 5 bases, with 14 bases lying between them. The CDR3 totals 15 residues. Germline V gene data show CDR1 as SGHRS and CDR2 as YFSETQ. The DNA of the CDR3 is TGCGCCAGCAGCTTGGGTAGACAGGGAGGGGAGACCCAGTACTTC. Translated: CASSLGRQGGETQYF.

The table lists this clonotype with a count of one. The chain couples TRBV28 to TRBJ1-2; D uncertain. The CDR3 has 15 residues. Germline V gene lookup returns CDR1 MDHEN and CDR2 SYDVKM. Trimming took off 4 bases at V and 4 bases at J, with 16 bases between the two ends. CDR3 loop: CASSSERREGYGYTF. CDR3 sequence (DNA): TGTGCCAGCAGTTCCGAAAGGAGGGAGGGCTATGGCTACACCTTC.

V and J are TRBV20-1 and TRBJ1-2; 7 bases are a match to TRBD1. The CDR3 extends over 13 amino acids. V dropped 6 bases and J dropped 0; count of bases not matched to a gene: 4. The germline gives CDR1 DFQATT, CDR2 SNEGSKA (reference sequence). CDR3 residues: CSAPDRANYGYTF. The CDR3 bases are TGCAGTGCCCCCGACAGGGCTAACTATGGCTACACCTTC.

The chain recombines TRBV11-2 with TRBJ2-6; either TRBD1 or TRBD2 may fit D (5 bases each). Germline CDR1 reads SGHAT; CDR2 reads FQNNGV. The CDR3 loop spans 18 amino acids. With 5 bases removed from V and 0 bases from J, the gap between germline ends came to 17 bases. For the CDR3, the DNA is TGTGCCAGCAGCCCCGCCGGGACCGTGAGCTCTGGGGCCAACGTCCTGACTTTC. Translation: CASSPAGTVSSGANVLTF. The whole variable domain, remainder taken from reference TRBV11-2 and TRBJ2-6, is EAGVAQSPRYKIIEKRQSVAFWCNPISGHATLYWYQQILGQGPKLLIQFQNNGVVDDSQLPKDRFSAERLKGVDSTLKIQPAKLEDSAVYLCASSPAGTVSSGANVLTFGAGSRLTVL.

The chain recombines TRBV20-1 with TRBJ2-7; D is unresolved. Germline V gives CDR1 DFQATT, CDR2 SNEGSKA (reference sequence). V lost 1 base to trimming and J lost 3 bases, with 10 bases between them. The length of the CDR3 is 13 residues. In DNA form, the CDR3 reads TGCAGTGCTAGAGCGGCACCGCTCTACGAGCAGTACTTC. Translation: CSARAAPLYEQYF.